The 2 T cell receptor beta chains listed next were all sequenced from one sample in a study of human T cells and chemical hapten exposure (dated by TCRdb to 2020 to 2023). Libraries were made using RACE. This sample was sequenced with a NextSeq 500. Using fastp trimming at Q25 and MiXCR clonotype assembly, TCRdb reanalyzed the public sequencing data and kept in-frame beta chains. CDR3 protein duplicates are merged, each entry listing the most common genes and DNA. The sample yields 110,000 or so distinct CDR3 sequences; more than 7% were counted once. The top ten hold 2.5% to 3.5% of the sample. This specimen's time point label, interpreted: patch test 2, 6 weeks after DPC sensitization. In the paper's terms, the treatment or condition label means: therapeutic diphenylcyclopropenone sensitization with weekly scalp DPC. This specimen consisted of whole blood, obtained in connection with sensitization to the hapten diphenylcyclopropenone (DPC). The origin of the receptors is a middle-aged woman with alopecia areata. Some clones in this sample may be carry-over from other donors' samples.

This clonotype was counted at least ten times. V usage is TRBV6-2 or TRBV6-3 and J usage is TRBJ2-7, with a tentative D call TRBD1 (6 bases). The CDR3 loop spans 12 amino acids. Trimming took off 6 bases at V and 5 bases at J, with 11 bases between the two ends. The germline V gene encodes CDR1 MNHEY and CDR2 SVGEGT. The CDR3 region is CASSPRGDEQYF. CDR3 DNA: TGTGCCAGCAGCCCCAGGGGTGACGAGCAGTACTTC.

The chain uses TRBV7-8 and TRBJ2-2, with unresolved D. In germline, CDR1 is SGHVS, CDR2 FQNEAQ. CDR3 length equals 17 residues. The V and J ends lost 3 bases and 4 bases respectively, with 18 bases between them. In DNA form, the CDR3 reads TGTGCCAGCAGCTTTCTAACTGGATCAGGCGGCACCGGGGAGCTGTTTTTT. Translating it yields CASSFLTGSGGTGELFF.